The rows below give T cell receptor beta chains drawn from one sample of a study of technical replicates of blood from a handful of donors. Sequencing used immunoSEQ multiplex PCR; TCRdb keeps in-frame clones, though not all of them. The table records about 70,000 clones, over 95% of them present only once. The source material was T cells isolated from PBMCs. Every receptor here comes from a human donor in good health. CDR3s leave out the opening cysteine and the closing phenylalanine or tryptophan. D genes are given only for firm matches.

CDR3aa: AWSPGTGSYEQY; v_gene: TRBV30; d_gene: TRBD1; j_gene: TRBJ2-7
CDR3aa: ASSLDLYRGYYEQY; v_gene: TRBV5-4; d_gene: TRBD1; j_gene: TRBJ2-7
CDR3aa: ASSFQSVAGNQPQH; v_gene: TRBV28; d_gene: .; j_gene: TRBJ1-5
CDR3aa: ATSVAGIKVDTQY; v_gene: TRBV15; d_gene: .; j_gene: TRBJ2-3
CDR3aa: ASTNPREINEQF; v_gene: TRBV19; d_gene: .; j_gene: TRBJ2-1
CDR3aa: ASTEVGELF; v_gene: TRBV6-1; d_gene: .; j_gene: TRBJ2-2
CDR3aa: ASSDVGGSTEAF; v_gene: TRBV18; d_gene: .; j_gene: TRBJ1-1
CDR3aa: ASSHPPRENYNEQF; v_gene: TRBV4-2; d_gene: TRBD2; j_gene: TRBJ2-1
CDR3aa: ASRLQGGNQPQH; v_gene: TRBV28; d_gene: .; j_gene: TRBJ1-5
CDR3aa: ASSQPLAGRHNEQF; v_gene: TRBV4-1; d_gene: TRBD2; j_gene: TRBJ2-1
CDR3aa: ASRPPGPGVEAF; v_gene: TRBV7-9; d_gene: .; j_gene: TRBJ1-1
CDR3aa: ASSEASRFTEAF; v_gene: TRBV2; d_gene: .; j_gene: TRBJ1-1
CDR3aa: ASSGPHAGARPYEQY; v_gene: TRBV6-1; d_gene: .; j_gene: TRBJ2-7
CDR3aa: ASSPLEREVYNEQF; v_gene: TRBV4-3; d_gene: TRBD2; j_gene: TRBJ2-1
CDR3aa: ASSLVGGGPYYGYT; v_gene: TRBV5-6; d_gene: .; j_gene: TRBJ1-2
CDR3aa: ASSLVAGRNNEQF; v_gene: TRBV5-1; d_gene: .; j_gene: TRBJ2-1
CDR3aa: ASSFQYEQY; v_gene: TRBV11-3; d_gene: .; j_gene: TRBJ2-7
CDR3aa: ASSLGVTTGELF; v_gene: TRBV4-2; d_gene: .; j_gene: TRBJ2-2
CDR3aa: ASSQDWGDAQPQH; v_gene: TRBV4-2; d_gene: .; j_gene: TRBJ1-5
CDR3aa: ASSVTSPLFSVGEQY; v_gene: TRBV6-1; d_gene: .; j_gene: TRBJ2-7
CDR3aa: ASSSPSGTPGLNTEAF; v_gene: TRBV11-2; d_gene: .; j_gene: TRBJ1-1
CDR3aa: ASRRQDRGGELF; v_gene: TRBV5-1; d_gene: .; j_gene: TRBJ2-2
CDR3aa: ASGLQAAKQETQY; v_gene: TRBV2; d_gene: .; j_gene: TRBJ2-5